The 3 T cell receptor beta chains below all came from one sample that was sequenced in a study of T cell responses to AZD1222 COVID-19 vaccine. Assay used: immunoSEQ multiplex PCR; TCRdb lists only in-frame clones, some missing. There are about 180,000 clones in the sample; 90% to 95% occur only once, and approximately 0.98% lies in the top ten. The material was peripheral blood, obtained 28 days after the second dose of the MenACWY control vaccine. The receptors derive from an adult who received the MenACWY meningococcal vaccine as a control.

J is TRBJ1-3 and V is TRBV5-8; D not resolved. CDR1 is SGHTS and CDR2 is YDEGEE in the germline V gene. The V end was cut by 1 base, the J end by 0 bases, with 5 bases between. The CDR3 extends over 14 amino acids. The CDR3 spells CASSLRSSGNTIYF. CDR3 DNA sequence: TGTGCCAGCAGCTTGAGGTCCTCTGGAAACACCATATATTTT.

The V and J genes are TRBV4-2 and TRBJ1-1, with D tentatively TRBD1 (6 bases). The V gene's germline CDR1 is LGHNA and CDR2 YNFKEQ. The CDR3 covers 15 residues. V was trimmed by 4 bases and J by 4 bases, leaving 16 bases between them. CDR3 region: CASSPRKGGTTEAFF. In DNA, the CDR3 is TGTGCCAGCAGCCCCCGGAAAGGGGGTACCACTGAAGCTTTCTTT.

The chain carries TRBV19 and TRBJ2-1; D uncertain. Germline lookup yields CDR1 LNHDA and CDR2 SQIVND (reference sequence). This CDR3 has 14 amino acids. Trimming stripped 0 bases from V and 10 bases from J, with 13 bases between. CDR3 nucleotide sequence: TGTGCCAGTAGTATAGATCCCGGACGGGTGGAGCAGTTCTTC. Translation: CASSIDPGRVEQFF. Full variable domain (remainder filled in from reference TRBV19 and TRBJ2-1): DGGITQSPKYLFRKEGQNVTLSCEQNLNHDAMYWYRQDPGQGLRLIYYSQIVNDFQKGDIAEGYSVSREKKESFPLTVTSAQKNPTAFYLCASSIDPGRVEQFFGPGTRLTVL.